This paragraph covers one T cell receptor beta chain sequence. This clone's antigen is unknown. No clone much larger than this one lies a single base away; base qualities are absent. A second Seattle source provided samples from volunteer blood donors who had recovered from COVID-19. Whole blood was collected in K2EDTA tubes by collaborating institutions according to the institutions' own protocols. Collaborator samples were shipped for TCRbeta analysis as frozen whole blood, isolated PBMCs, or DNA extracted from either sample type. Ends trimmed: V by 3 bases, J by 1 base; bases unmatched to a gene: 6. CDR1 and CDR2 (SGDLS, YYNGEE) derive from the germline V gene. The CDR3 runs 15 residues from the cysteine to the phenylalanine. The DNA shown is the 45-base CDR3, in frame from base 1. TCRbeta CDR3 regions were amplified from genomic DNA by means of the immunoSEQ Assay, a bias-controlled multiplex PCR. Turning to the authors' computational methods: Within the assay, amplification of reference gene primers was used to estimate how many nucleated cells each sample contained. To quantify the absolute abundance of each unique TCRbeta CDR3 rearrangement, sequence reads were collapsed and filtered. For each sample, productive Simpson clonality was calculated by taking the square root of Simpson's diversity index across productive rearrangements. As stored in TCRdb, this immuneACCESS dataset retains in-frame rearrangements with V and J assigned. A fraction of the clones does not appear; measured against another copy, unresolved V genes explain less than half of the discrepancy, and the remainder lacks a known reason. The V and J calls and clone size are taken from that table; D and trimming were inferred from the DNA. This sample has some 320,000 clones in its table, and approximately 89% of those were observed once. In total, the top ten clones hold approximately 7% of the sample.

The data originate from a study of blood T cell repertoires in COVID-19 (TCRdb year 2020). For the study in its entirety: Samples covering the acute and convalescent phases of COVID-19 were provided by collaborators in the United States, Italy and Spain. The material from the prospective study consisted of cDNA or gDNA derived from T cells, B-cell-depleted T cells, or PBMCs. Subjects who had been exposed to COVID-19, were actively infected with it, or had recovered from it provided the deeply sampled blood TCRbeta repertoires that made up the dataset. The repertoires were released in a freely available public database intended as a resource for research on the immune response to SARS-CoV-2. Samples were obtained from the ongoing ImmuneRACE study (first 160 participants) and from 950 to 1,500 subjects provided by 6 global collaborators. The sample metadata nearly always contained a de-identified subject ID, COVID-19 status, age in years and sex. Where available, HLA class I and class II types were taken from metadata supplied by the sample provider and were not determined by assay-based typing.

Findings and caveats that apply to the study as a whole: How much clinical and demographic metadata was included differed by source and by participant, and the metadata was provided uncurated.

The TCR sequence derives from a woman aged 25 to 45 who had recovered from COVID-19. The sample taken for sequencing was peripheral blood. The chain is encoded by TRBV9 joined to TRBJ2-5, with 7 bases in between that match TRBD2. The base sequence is TGTGCCAGCAGCGCCGGAGCGGGGACCCAAGAGACCCAGTACTTC. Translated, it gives CASSAGAGTQETQYF.